The 18 T cell receptor beta chains below come from one sample, sequenced in a study of Ad26.COV2.S vaccination and SARS-CoV-2 variants (dated by TCRdb to about 2021). The library was made by the immunoSEQ multiplex PCR assay. Imported from immuneACCESS, the table was reduced by TCRdb to in-frame sequences with V and J called. These copies leave out some clones; in studies compared against another copy, an unresolved V gene accounts for under half, and the cause of the remainder is not known. This sample holds just over 350,000 clones; roughly nine tenths were observed only once. Together, the top ten hold around 4.2% of the sample. Reading the label with the study, this specimen's time point is: individuals recovered from natural SARS-CoV-2 infection. The sequences come from peripheral blood, collected after recovery from COVID-19. Receptor source: a human donor who had recovered from COVID-19.

V is TRBV9 and J is TRBJ2-7; weak D call: TRBD1 (5 bases). Trimming stripped 0 bases from V and 2 bases from J, with 9 bases between. The CDR3 consists of 14 residues. The germline V gene encodes CDR1 SGDLS and CDR2 YYNGEE. The DNA for the CDR3 is TGTGCCAGCAGCGTAGGACAGAATCCCTACGAGCAGTACTTC. It yields the protein CASSVGQNPYEQYF.

The chain joins TRBV5-1 to TRBJ1-1; tentatively, D is TRBD1 (6 bases). With 4 bases removed from V and 1 base from J, the gap between germline ends came to 8 bases. CDR1 and CDR2 from the germline V gene are SGHRS and YFSETQ. The CDR3 has 13 amino acids. DNA of the CDR3: TGCGCCAGCAGCGCGGGACAGAACACTGAAGCTTTCTTT. It specifies CASSAGQNTEAFF.

The V call is TRBV18, the J call TRBJ1-5; D gene ambiguous. V lost 0 bases and J lost 7, with 13 bases in between. The CDR3 length is 15 residues. Germline values: CDR1 KGHSH, CDR2 LQKENI. The DNA of the CDR3 is TGTGCCAGCTCACCACCGTCCATGCAGTGGCAGCCCCAGCATTTT. Protein: CASSPPSMQWQPQHF.

This chain joins TRBV5-5 and TRBJ2-7; 9 bases fit TRBD2. The germline gives CDR1 SGHKS, CDR2 YYEKEE (reference sequence). The CDR3 totals 13 residues. V lost 3 bases and J lost 7; bases outside the gene matches: 5. The DNA of the CDR3 is TGTGCCAGCAGCTGGGGGACTAGCTTAGAGCAGTACTTC. Protein: CASSWGTSLEQYF.

The chain employs TRBV9 and TRBJ2-7; either TRBD1 or TRBD2 may fit D (5 bases each). Per the germline V gene, CDR1 is SGDLS and CDR2 is YYNGEE. Trimming took off 3 bases at V and 2 bases at J, with 12 bases between the two ends. This CDR3 is 14 amino acids long. Written as DNA, the CDR3 is TGTGCCAGCAGCGCCGGGACCAAGGCCTACGAGCAGTACTTC. Its protein product is CASSAGTKAYEQYF.

The V call is TRBV6-5, the J call TRBJ1-2; weak D call: TRBD1 (6 bases). CDR1 and CDR2 from the germline V gene are MNHEY and SVGAGI. Deletions cut 6 bases from V and 6 bases from J, with 17 bases between. This CDR3 region has 14 residues. DNA of the CDR3: TGTGCCAGCAGCTCCGGGACATCGGTCAATGGCTACACCTTC. This encodes CASSSGTSVNGYTF.

The chain recombines TRBV2 with TRBJ2-7; TRBD1 agrees at 8 bases. CDR1 is SNHLY, CDR2 FYNNEI, per germline. V was clipped by 4 bases and J by 7 bases; unmatched bases: 6. CDR3 length: 13 amino acids. CDR3 loop: CASSARQGYEQYF. The CDR3 bases are TGTGCCAGCAGTGCACGACAGGGGTATGAGCAGTACTTC. Full variable domain (missing parts from reference TRBV2 and TRBJ2-7): EPEVTQTPSHQVTQMGQEVILRCVPISNHLYFYWYRQILGQKVEFLVSFYNNEISEKSEIFDDQFSVERPDGSNFTLKIRSTKLEDSAMYFCASSARQGYEQYFGPGTRLTVT.

Concerning this clone itself: The same CDR3 is also encoded by other DNA sequences in this sample. The V gene is TRBV6-5, the J gene TRBJ1-1; a weak D match, TRBD1 (6 bases). The CDR3 is made up of 13 amino acids. V was pared by 0 bases and J by 8 bases, with 10 bases between. Germline V gene lookup returns CDR1 MNHEY and CDR2 SVGAGI. The DNA of the CDR3 is TGTGCCAGCAGTTACTCGAGAGGGACAGAAGCTTTCTTT. Translating gives CASSYSRGTEAFF.

The gene calls are TRBV10-3 and TRBJ2-7; no clear D gene. From germline, CDR1 is ENHRY and CDR2 SYGVKD. This CDR3 comprises 15 residues. V gave up 0 bases and J gave up 2 bases, with 11 bases separating them. Written as DNA, the CDR3 is TGTGCCATCAGTGAGTCGGCAGGTCGGACCTACGAGCAGTACTTC. It encodes CAISESAGRTYEQYF.

The V call is TRBV5-4, the J call TRBJ2-2; 13 nucleotides agree with TRBD2. CDR1 and CDR2 (germline): SGHNT, YYREEE (reference sequence). V gave up 0 bases and J gave up 0 bases; unmatched junction bases: 2. The CDR3 sequence is 18 residues long. CDR3 sequence (DNA): TGTGCCAGCAGCTTGGCGGGACTAGCGGGGTCGAACACCGGGGAGCTGTTTTTT. Protein sequence: CASSLAGLAGSNTGELFF.

The V gene is TRBV5-8, the J gene TRBJ1-1; no reliable D call. The CDR3 runs 16 residues. Germline CDR1 reads SGHTS; CDR2 reads YDEGEE. Trimming left V 0 bases short and J 0 bases short, with 12 bases between. CDR3 loop: CASSLVLVILNTEAFF. The DNA of the CDR3 is TGTGCCAGCAGCTTGGTGTTGGTCATTCTGAACACTGAAGCTTTCTTT.

The V gene is TRBV7-2, the J gene TRBJ2-7, with D possibly TRBD1 on 7 matching bases. This CDR3 comprises 16 residues. The ends were cut back, 1 base at V and 0 bases at J, with 13 bases in the middle. The germline gives CDR1 SGHTA, CDR2 FQGNSA. Written as DNA, the CDR3 is TGTGCCAGCAGCTTAGGGGGGGACAGATTCTCCTACGAGCAGTACTTC. This codes for CASSLGGDRFSYEQYF.

The J gene is TRBJ1-2, the V gene TRBV29-1; 12 nucleotides line up with TRBD1. Germline CDR1 SQVTM, CDR2 ANQGSEA. The V and J ends lost 3 bases and 7 bases, in that order; junction bases with no gene match: 6. This CDR3 contains 14 residues. The CDR3 is CSVELGQGAGGYTF. CDR3 coding DNA: TGCAGCGTTGAGCTGGGACAGGGGGCCGGTGGCTACACCTTC.

This chain connects TRBV9 to TRBJ2-3; 9 bases map to TRBD2. The CDR3 is 16 amino acids. The junction had 7 bases not matched to a gene; V was cut back by 0 bases and J by 5 bases. CDR1 is SGDLS, CDR2 YYNGEE, per germline. The CDR3 loop reads CASSVVAGGRLDTQYF. Written as DNA, the CDR3 is TGTGCCAGCAGCGTAGTGGCGGGGGGGCGTTTAGATACGCAGTATTTT.

This chain links TRBV6-6 with TRBJ2-4; 8 bases align to TRBD1. This CDR3 is 16 amino acids long. Per germline, CDR1 MNHNY and CDR2 SVGAGI (reference sequence). V lost 6 bases to trimming and J lost 3 bases; unmatched junction nucleotides: 10. In DNA, the CDR3 is TGTGCCAGCAGCCATGACAGGGGAAGCGGCAAAAACATTCAGTACTTC. It yields the protein CASSHDRGSGKNIQYF.

V gene TRBV9 combines with J gene TRBJ2-7, with 10 nucleotides matching TRBD1. The CDR3 covers 14 residues. J lost 3 bases, V lost 4 bases, and 4 bases had no gene match. Germline lookup yields CDR1 SGDLS and CDR2 YYNGEE. The CDR3 sequence is CASSFGQGDYEQYF. The CDR3 DNA follows: TGTGCCAGCAGCTTTGGACAGGGGGACTACGAGCAGTACTTC.

The chain couples TRBV21-1 to TRBJ2-1; the tabulated D call, TRBD1, remains unverified against the DNA. TRBV21-1 is a listed pseudogene. This CDR3 is built from 10 residues. CDR3 protein: CARGENEQFF. The DNA of the CDR3 is TGTGCCAGGGGCGAAAATGAGCAGTTCTTC.

V and J are TRBV12-3 or TRBV12-4 and TRBJ1-2; D unresolved. This CDR3 is built from 12 residues. Trimming cost V 6 bases and J 5 bases, with 10 bases left between them. CDR3 protein: CASRSTGYGYTF. DNA of the CDR3: TGTGCCAGCAGATCGACTGGGTATGGCTACACCTTC.